The 26 T cell receptor beta chains below were found in one sample sequenced in a study of radiotherapy plus CTLA-4 blockade in lung cancer (dated by TCRdb to the late 2010s). The library was built by means of the immunoSEQ multiplex PCR assay. Imported from immuneACCESS, the table was reduced by TCRdb to in-frame sequences with V and J called. These copies leave out some clones; in studies compared against another copy, an unresolved V gene accounts for under half, and the cause of the remainder is not known. The sample table contains tens of thousands of clones; only one count was recorded for around 86% of them. The ten largest clonotypes hold 16% of the sample. The sequencing here drew on peripheral blood, taken from a patient treated with radiotherapy plus ipilimumab. The receptors here all came from a human donor with non-small cell lung cancer that progressed on radiotherapy plus ipilimumab.

This clone was counted once. V gene TRBV11-3 combines with J gene TRBJ2-1; D is tentatively TRBD1 or TRBD2 (5 bases each). The CDR3 is 15 amino acids. The germline V and J ends were trimmed by 5 bases and 0 bases, with 11 bases remaining between them. Germline CDR1 is SGHNT and CDR2 is YENEEA. CDR3 coding DNA: TGTGCCAGCAGCCCCGGGACCCGCTCCTACAATGAGCAGTTCTTC. Translating gives CASSPGTRSYNEQFF.

The chain combines TRBV18 with TRBJ1-1; D unresolved. With 3 bases removed from V and 7 bases from J, the gap between germline ends came to 12 bases. Looked up from germline, CDR1 is KGHSH and CDR2 is LQKENI. This CDR3 is built from 13 residues. This CDR3 reads CASSPSGGFEAFF. DNA of the CDR3: TGTGCCAGCTCACCCTCCGGTGGATTTGAAGCTTTCTTT.

This clone showed up just a few times. The V call is TRBV5-8, the J call TRBJ2-7; 9 bases are a match to TRBD2. Germline V gives CDR1 SGHTS, CDR2 YDEGEE. Trimming took 3 bases from V and 2 from J; bases not matched to a gene: 3. CDR3 length equals 14 residues. The CDR3 region has the DNA TGTGCCAGCAGCTGGTCTAGCGGGGCCTACGAGCAGTACTTC. Residues: CASSWSSGAYEQYF.

This chain links TRBV5-1 with TRBJ1-2, with D possibly matching TRBD1 (6 bases). Germline V gene data show CDR1 as SGHRS and CDR2 as YFSETQ. V lost 0 bases, J lost 4 bases, and 10 bases lay in between. This CDR3 spans 14 amino acids. CDR3 in amino acids: CASSLERGLYGYTF. Here the CDR3 DNA reads TGCGCCAGCAGCTTGGAACGGGGGCTCTATGGCTACACCTTC.

The chain employs TRBV5-1 and TRBJ2-7, with 8 bases identical to TRBD2. From germline, CDR1 is SGHRS and CDR2 YFSETQ. This CDR3 is built from 17 residues. Trimming took 0 bases from V and 0 from J; bases not matched to a gene: 8. CDR3 protein: CASSLASGGVSSYEQYF. Here the CDR3 DNA reads TGCGCCAGCAGCTTGGCAAGCGGGGGAGTTAGCTCCTACGAGCAGTACTTC.

This chain links TRBV5-8 with TRBJ1-5; D unclear. This CDR3 contains 13 residues. The V and J ends lost 4 bases and 7 bases respectively, with 12 bases between them. Germline values: CDR1 SGHTS, CDR2 YDEGEE. This CDR3 reads CASSLVGLQPQHF. The DNA for the CDR3 is TGTGCCAGCAGCCTGGTGGGTTTACAGCCCCAGCATTTT.

The genes are TRBV27 and TRBJ2-3; TRBD2 agrees at 13 bases. Per germline, CDR1 MNHEY and CDR2 SMNVEV (reference sequence). Losses at the gene ends were 6 bases for V and 7 bases for J; bases not matched to a gene: 7. The CDR3 is made up of 15 amino acids. The CDR3 DNA sequence: TGTGCCAGCAGCAAACTAGCGGGGGGGCAATATACGCAGTATTTT. It specifies CASSKLAGGQYTQYF.

The gene calls are TRBV9 and TRBJ2-1; TRBD2 matches 12 bases. In germline, CDR1 is SGDLS, CDR2 YYNGEE. Trimming cost V 0 bases and J 4 bases; bases outside gene matches: 5. The CDR3 spans 17 residues. This CDR3 is CASSVELAGGPYNEQFF. The CDR3 region has the DNA TGTGCCAGCAGCGTAGAACTAGCGGGAGGTCCGTACAATGAGCAGTTCTTC.

CDR3 loop: CASSPGRQTYGYTF. CDR3 bases: TGTGCCAGCAGTCCCGGGCGGCAGACCTATGGCTACACCTTC. V usage is TRBV28 and J usage is TRBJ1-2; D gene unclear. Trimming stripped 5 bases from V and 4 bases from J, with 14 bases between. Per germline, CDR1 MDHEN and CDR2 SYDVKM. This CDR3 comprises 14 residues.

The rearrangement links TRBV29-1 to TRBJ2-7, with TRBD2 matching over 9 bases. V dropped 4 bases and J dropped 4; count of bases not matched to a gene: 5. The CDR3 covers 13 residues. Germline V lookup: CDR1 SQVTM, CDR2 ANQGSEA. CDR3 sequence (DNA): TGCAGCGTTGGCGGGGGGGGGTGGTACGAGCAGTACTTC. Residues: CSVGGGGWYEQYF.

J is TRBJ2-2 and V is TRBV5-5; 8 bases agree with TRBD1. V trimming: 4 bases; J trimming: 5 bases; junction bases outside the gene matches: 4. The CDR3 totals 14 residues. Germline CDR1 SGHKS, CDR2 YYEKEE (reference sequence). The CDR3 sequence: CASSRQGRTGELFF. CDR3 bases: TGTGCCAGCAGCCGACAGGGGAGAACCGGGGAGCTGTTTTTT.

The J gene is TRBJ1-3, the V gene TRBV9; D is perhaps TRBD1 (6 bases). Between the trimmed V and J ends, which lost 4 bases and 5 bases, there was a span of 22 bases. Germline assignment: CDR1 SGDLS and CDR2 YYNGEE. CDR3 length: 17 amino acids. The CDR3 sequence: CASSRGGAGINRNTIYF. The CDR3 region has the DNA TGTGCCAGCAGCAGAGGGGGGGCAGGCATCAACAGAAACACCATATATTTT.

V and J are TRBV29-1 and TRBJ1-1; TRBD1 is a possible D gene (6 bases). The CDR3 runs 15 residues. The germline V gene encodes CDR1 SQVTM and CDR2 ANQGSEA. V was pared by 7 bases and J by 5 bases, with 23 bases between. In DNA form, the CDR3 reads TGCAGCGGGAATAAGTATAGGGGGAGCCGAACTGAAGCTTTCTTT. Translated, it gives CSGNKYRGSRTEAFF.

This chain joins TRBV30 and TRBJ2-2, with D tentatively TRBD1 or TRBD2 (5 bases each). The CDR3 sequence is 13 residues long. Germline CDR1 is GTSNPN and CDR2 is SVGIG (reference sequence). V was trimmed by 2 bases and J by 6 bases, leaving 10 bases between them. CDR3 in DNA: TGTGCCTGGAGTAGGTTGGGGGCCGGGGAGCTGTTTTTT. Translated: CAWSRLGAGELFF.

J is TRBJ2-7 and V is TRBV9; no reliable D call. The CDR3 extends over 14 amino acids. V gave up 4 bases and J gave up 2 bases, with 13 bases separating them. Germline lookup yields CDR1 SGDLS and CDR2 YYNGEE. The CDR3 sequence is CASSRTAGTYEQYF. In DNA form, the CDR3 reads TGTGCCAGCAGCAGAACAGCTGGGACCTACGAGCAGTACTTC.

The chain has TRBV11-2 and TRBJ2-2; D uncertain. There are 16 residues in the CDR3. V lost 3 bases and J 0 bases, leaving 11 bases between the germline ends. Germline CDR1 is SGHAT and CDR2 is FQNNGV. The CDR3 sequence: CASSFARQPNTGELFF. The DNA for the CDR3 is TGTGCCAGCAGCTTTGCCCGGCAGCCGAACACCGGGGAGCTGTTTTTT.

The CDR3 reads CSVGRDYNTGELFF. The CDR3 DNA sequence: TGCAGCGTGGGTCGGGACTATAACACCGGGGAGCTGTTTTTT. V and J are TRBV29-1 and TRBJ2-2; 7 positions match TRBD2. Germline loops: CDR1 SQVTM, CDR2 ANQGSEA. This CDR3 contains 14 residues. Unmatched junction bases numbered 6, after V lost 6 bases and J lost 2 bases.

The rearrangement uses TRBV30 and TRBJ2-3; D is ambiguous. The CDR3 is 12 residues long. With 1 base removed from V and 3 bases from J, the gap between germline ends came to 5 bases. The germline V gene has CDR1 GTSNPN and CDR2 SVGIG (reference sequence). The CDR3 sequence is CAWSGGTDTQYF. DNA for the CDR3: TGTGCCTGGAGTGGTGGGACAGATACGCAGTATTTT.

V usage is TRBV18 and J usage is TRBJ1-2; a possible D gene is TRBD1 (6 bases). V was cut by 1 base and J by 8 bases, with 11 bases left in between. CDR3 length: 13 amino acids. CDR1 is KGHSH, CDR2 LQKENI, per germline. CDR3: CASSPRQAEGYTF. In DNA form, the CDR3 reads TGTGCCAGCTCACCACGACAGGCCGAGGGCTACACCTTC.

The CDR3 loop reads CASSENEQFF. The CDR3 bases are TGTGCCAGCAGTGAAAATGAGCAGTTCTTC. The chain carries TRBV25-1 and TRBJ2-1; D not resolved. V was clipped by 2 bases and J by 7 bases, with 0 bases between them. This CDR3 region has 10 residues. Germline V gives CDR1 MGHDK, CDR2 SYGVNS.

This clone was picked up a small number of times. V usage is TRBV5-6 and J usage is TRBJ2-5, with D uncertain. The V gene's germline CDR1 is SGHDT and CDR2 YYEEEE. CDR3 size: 14 residues. V lost 0 bases and J lost 5, with 11 bases in between. CDR3 coding DNA: TGTGCCAGCAGCTTGGTGCTCGGTGGCGAGACCCAGTACTTC. It encodes CASSLVLGGETQYF.

V is TRBV5-1 and J is TRBJ2-2; D possibly corresponds to TRBD2 (5 bases). Trimming stripped 1 base from V and 0 bases from J, with 13 bases between. The CDR3 loop spans 17 amino acids. The germline V gene encodes CDR1 SGHRS and CDR2 YFSETQ. The CDR3 reads CASSLSPAGANTGELFF. CDR3 coding DNA: TGCGCCAGCAGCTTGAGCCCCGCGGGTGCGAACACCGGGGAGCTGTTTTTT.

V is TRBV21-1 and J is TRBJ1-2; the D call of TRBD1 is as the table states it, not checked on the DNA. TRBV21-1 is a listed pseudogene. CDR3 length: 15 amino acids. CDR3 sequence (DNA): TGTGCCAGCACCCAACAGGGATGGTTGCACTATGGCTACACCTTC. This encodes CASTQQGWLHYGYTF.

The CDR3 spells CASSPTMGAGAYEQYF. The CDR3 DNA follows: TGTGCCAGCAGCCCGACGATGGGGGCGGGAGCCTACGAGCAGTACTTC. This rearrangement joins TRBV9 to TRBJ2-7, with D possibly TRBD2 on 7 matching bases. The CDR3 runs to 16 residues. V was trimmed by 4 bases and J by 2 bases, leaving 19 bases between them. Germline V lookup: CDR1 SGDLS, CDR2 YYNGEE. Using reference TRBV9 and TRBJ2-7 for the parts outside the CDR3, the full variable domain is DSGVTQTPKHLITATGQRVTLRCSPRSGDLSVYWYQQSLDQGLQFLIQYYNGEERAKGNILERFSAQQFPDLHSELNLSSLELGDSALYFCASSPTMGAGAYEQYFGPGTRLTVT.

The chain has TRBV19 and TRBJ2-2; the D is unclear. CDR3 length equals 14 residues. The germline V gene has CDR1 LNHDA and CDR2 SQIVND (reference sequence). Trimming stripped 3 bases from V and 4 bases from J, with 9 bases between. In DNA form, the CDR3 reads TGTGCCAGTAGTATTCTCGGGCGCACCGGGGAGCTGTTTTTT. Protein product: CASSILGRTGELFF.

The V gene is TRBV7-2, the J gene TRBJ2-7, with D perhaps matching TRBD2 (6 bases). Germline CDR1 is SGHTA and CDR2 is FQGNSA. V lost 1 base and J lost 3, with 10 bases in between. This CDR3 spans 14 amino acids. DNA of the CDR3: TGTGCCAGCAGCTTAGTTAGCGGAGGCTACGAGCAGTACTTC. It yields the protein CASSLVSGGYEQYF.